This T cell receptor (beta chain) is from a study of T-cell memory formation after mild COVID-19. General study results and limits: Researchers report contracting CD4+ clones mostly in CM and EM, with CD8+ clones in EMRA. CD4/CD8 balance characterized clones contracting day 15 to 85, and CD4+ skew characterized later expanders. Second-wave clones with a day 37 peak had unconfirmed SARS-CoV-2 specificity.

A remark on this clonotype: Its antigen is as yet unknown.

TCRdb ran MiXCR on the 5' RACE reads and lists one entry per CDR3 protein. The data show about 340,000 distinct CDR3 sequences, 10% to 15% seen once. The V end lost 4 bases, the J end lost 0 bases, and 11 bases lay between the germline ends. CDR3 size: 15 residues. The specimen was PBMCs or a T cell subset sorted from them (not recorded which). This TCR derives from a man aged 18 to 30 who had mild COVID-19 (a few samples of this study predate the infection). Cell type and time point are not known. The chain links TRBV12-3 or TRBV12-4 to TRBJ2-3; the D gene is possibly TRBD1 (6 bases). CDR3 sequence reads: CASSWGQRSTDTQYF. The CDR3 DNA is TGTGCCAGCAGTTGGGGGCAACGGAGCACAGATACGCAGTATTTT.